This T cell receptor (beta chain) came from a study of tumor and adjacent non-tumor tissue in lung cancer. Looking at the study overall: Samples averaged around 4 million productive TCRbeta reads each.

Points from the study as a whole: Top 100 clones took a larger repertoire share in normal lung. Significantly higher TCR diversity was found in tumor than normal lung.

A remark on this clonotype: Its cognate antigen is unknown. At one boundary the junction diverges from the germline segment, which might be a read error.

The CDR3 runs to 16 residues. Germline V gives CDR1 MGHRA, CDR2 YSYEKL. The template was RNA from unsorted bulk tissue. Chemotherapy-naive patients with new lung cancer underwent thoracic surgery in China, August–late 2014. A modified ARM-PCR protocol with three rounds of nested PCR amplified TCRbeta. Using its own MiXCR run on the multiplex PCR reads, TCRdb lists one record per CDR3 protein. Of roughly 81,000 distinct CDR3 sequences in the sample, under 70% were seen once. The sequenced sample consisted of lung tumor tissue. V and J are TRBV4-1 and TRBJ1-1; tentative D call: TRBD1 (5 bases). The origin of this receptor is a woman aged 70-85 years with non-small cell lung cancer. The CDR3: CASSQHRKQEYTEAFF. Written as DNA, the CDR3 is TGCGCCAGCAGCCAACACCGTAAACAGGAGTACACTGAAGCTTTCTTC.